The 2 T cell receptor beta chains below all came from one sample that was sequenced in a study of blood T cell repertoires in COVID-19. TCRdb's copy holds only in-frame clones and misses some; the assay was immunoSEQ multiplex PCR. Of 400,000 to 450,000 clones in the sample, about 90% are singletons; the top ten hold roughly 0.87%. Sequenced input: peripheral blood. The receptor source for this set is a man aged 18 to 35 with COVID-19, enrolled during active disease.

The chain employs TRBV2 and TRBJ2-1, with TRBD2 as a possible D gene (6 bases). This CDR3 comprises 16 residues. The V end was cut by 0 bases, the J end by 9 bases, with 18 bases between. From germline, CDR1 is SNHLY and CDR2 FYNNEI. CDR3 nucleotides: TGTGCCAGCAGTGAAGCGCTTACCGGGAGTAATGGTGAGCAGTTCTTC. Its protein is CASSEALTGSNGEQFF. The full variable domain, rest sourced from reference TRBV2 and TRBJ2-1, is EPEVTQTPSHQVTQMGQEVILRCVPISNHLYFYWYRQILGQKVEFLVSFYNNEISEKSEIFDDQFSVERPDGSNFTLKIRSTKLEDSAMYFCASSEALTGSNGEQFFGPGTRLTVL.

The V call is TRBV7-9, the J call TRBJ2-1; 11 bases are shared with TRBD2. V dropped 5 bases and J dropped 1; count of bases not matched to a gene: 7. From germline, CDR1 is SEHNR and CDR2 FQNEAQ (reference sequence). This CDR3 has 17 residues. The CDR3 loop reads CASSRTSGGLSYNEQFF. The CDR3 DNA reads as TGTGCCAGCAGCCGCACTAGCGGGGGCCTTTCCTACAATGAGCAGTTCTTC. Complete variable domain (other parts from reference TRBV7-9 and TRBJ2-1): DTGVSQNPRHKITKRGQNVTFRCDPISEHNRLYWYRQTLGQGPEFLTYFQNEAQLEKSRLLSDRFSAERPKGSFSTLEIQRTEQGDSAMYLCASSRTSGGLSYNEQFFGPGTRLTVL.